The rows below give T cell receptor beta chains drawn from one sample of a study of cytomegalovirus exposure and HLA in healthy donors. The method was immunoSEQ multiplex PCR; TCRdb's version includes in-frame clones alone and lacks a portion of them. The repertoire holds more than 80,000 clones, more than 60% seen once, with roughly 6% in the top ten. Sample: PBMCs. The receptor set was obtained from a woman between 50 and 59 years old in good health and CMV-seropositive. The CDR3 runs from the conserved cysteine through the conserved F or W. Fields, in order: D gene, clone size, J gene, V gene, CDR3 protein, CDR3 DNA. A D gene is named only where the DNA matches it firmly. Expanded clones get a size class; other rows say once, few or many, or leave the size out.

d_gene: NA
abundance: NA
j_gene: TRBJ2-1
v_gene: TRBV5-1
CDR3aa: CASSLGGPGEQFF
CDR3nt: TGCGCCAGCAGCTTGGGAGGTCCGGGTGAGCAGTTCTTC

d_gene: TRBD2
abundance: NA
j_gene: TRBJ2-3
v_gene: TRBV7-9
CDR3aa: CASSPGTRLDANTDTQYF
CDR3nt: TGTGCCAGCAGCCCTGGGACTAGATTAGACGCCAACACAGATACGCAGTATTTT

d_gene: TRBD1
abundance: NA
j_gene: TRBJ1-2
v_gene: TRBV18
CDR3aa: CASSPLQGQGNNYGYTF
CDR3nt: TGTGCCAGCTCACCTCTACAAGGACAGGGTAACAACTATGGCTACACCTTC

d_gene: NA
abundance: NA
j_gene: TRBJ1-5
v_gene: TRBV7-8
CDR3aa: CASSRQGDGNQPQHF
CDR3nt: TGTGCCAGCAGCAGACAAGGTGACGGCAATCAGCCCCAGCATTTT

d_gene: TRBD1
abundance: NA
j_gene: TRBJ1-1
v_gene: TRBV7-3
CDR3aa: CASSLMQGGDTEAFF
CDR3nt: TGTGCCAGCAGCTTAATGCAGGGGGGCGATACTGAAGCTTTCTTT

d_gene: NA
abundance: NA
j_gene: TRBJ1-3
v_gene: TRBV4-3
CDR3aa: CASSQDTTPGNTIYF
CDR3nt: TGCGCCAGCAGCCAAGATACTACACCTGGAAACACCATATATTTT

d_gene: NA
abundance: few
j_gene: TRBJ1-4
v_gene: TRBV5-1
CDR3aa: CASSLRENNEKLFF
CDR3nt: TGCGCCAGCAGCTTGCGAGAGAATAATGAAAAACTGTTTTTT

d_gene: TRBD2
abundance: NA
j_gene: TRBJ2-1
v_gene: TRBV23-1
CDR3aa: CASSQGRGGDNEQFF
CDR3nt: TGCGCCAGCAGTCAGGGGCGGGGGGGAGACAATGAGCAGTTCTTC

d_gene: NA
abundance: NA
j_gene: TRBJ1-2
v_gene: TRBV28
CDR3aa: CASSGGGLNYGYTF
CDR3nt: TGTGCCAGCAGTGGGGGGGGGCTAAACTATGGCTACACCTTC

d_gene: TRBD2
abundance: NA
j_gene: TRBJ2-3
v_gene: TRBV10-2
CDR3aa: CASSGAGLAGGTDTQYF
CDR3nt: TGCGCCAGCAGTGGGGCGGGACTAGCGGGGGGCACAGATACGCAGTATTTT

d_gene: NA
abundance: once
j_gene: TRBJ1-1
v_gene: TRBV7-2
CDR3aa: CASSPIGSAEAFF
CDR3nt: TGTGCCAGCAGTCCCATAGGGAGCGCTGAAGCTTTCTTT

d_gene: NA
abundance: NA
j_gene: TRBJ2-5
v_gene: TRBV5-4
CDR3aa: CASSHFKGAQETQYF
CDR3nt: TGTGCCAGCAGCCATTTCAAGGGAGCCCAAGAGACCCAGTACTTC

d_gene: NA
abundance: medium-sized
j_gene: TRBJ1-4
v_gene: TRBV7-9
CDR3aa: CASSATSNEKLFF
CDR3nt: TGTGCCAGCAGCGCAACGAGCAATGAAAAACTGTTTTTT

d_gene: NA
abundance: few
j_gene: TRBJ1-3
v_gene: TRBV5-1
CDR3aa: CASSSDRLSGNTIYF
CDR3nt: TGCGCCAGCAGCAGTGACAGACTCTCTGGAAACACCATATATTTT

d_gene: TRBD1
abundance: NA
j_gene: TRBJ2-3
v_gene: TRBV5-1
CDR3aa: CASSVQGADTQYF
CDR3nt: TGCGCCAGCAGCGTACAGGGGGCAGATACGCAGTATTTT

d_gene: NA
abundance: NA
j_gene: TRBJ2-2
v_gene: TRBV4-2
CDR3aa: CASSQDSAGQIMGTGELFF
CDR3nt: TGTGCCAGCAGCCAAGATTCGGCGGGACAGATAATGGGCACCGGGGAGCTGTTTTTT

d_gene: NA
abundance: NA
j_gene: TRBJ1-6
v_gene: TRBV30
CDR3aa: CAWSRGVYNSPPHF
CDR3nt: TGTGCCTGGAGTCGGGGGGTTTATAATTCCCCCCCCCACTTT

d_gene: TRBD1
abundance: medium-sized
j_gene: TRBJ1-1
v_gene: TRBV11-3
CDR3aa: CASSFKVQATGAEAFF
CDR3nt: TGTGCCAGCAGCTTCAAAGTACAGGCCACAGGGGCTGAAGCTTTCTTT

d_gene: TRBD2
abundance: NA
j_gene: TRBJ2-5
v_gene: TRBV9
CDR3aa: CASSGSLAGGPEGETQYF
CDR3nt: TGTGCCAGCAGCGGATCACTAGCGGGGGGGCCTGAGGGAGAGACCCAGTACTTC

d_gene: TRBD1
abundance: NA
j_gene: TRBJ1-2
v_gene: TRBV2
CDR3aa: CASRDWDRGDGGYTF
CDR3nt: TGTGCCAGCAGGGACTGGGACAGGGGTGATGGTGGCTACACCTTC

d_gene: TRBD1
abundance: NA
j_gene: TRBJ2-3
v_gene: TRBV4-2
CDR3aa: CASSQVQGQGGTDTQYF
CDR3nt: TGTGCCAGCAGCCAAGTTCAGGGACAGGGAGGCACAGATACGCAGTATTTT

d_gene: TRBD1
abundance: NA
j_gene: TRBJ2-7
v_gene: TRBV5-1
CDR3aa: CASSLSGTGIYEQYF
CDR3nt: TGCGCCAGCAGCTTGTCCGGGACAGGGATCTACGAGCAGTACTTC

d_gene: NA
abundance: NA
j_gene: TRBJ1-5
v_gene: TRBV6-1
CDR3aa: CASSEPDRLNQPQHF
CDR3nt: TGTGCCAGCAGTGAGCCCGACAGGCTGAATCAGCCCCAGCATTTT

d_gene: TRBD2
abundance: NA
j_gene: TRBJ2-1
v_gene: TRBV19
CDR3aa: CASSTMGLAGGEQFF
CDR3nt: TGTGCCAGTAGTACGATGGGACTAGCGGGGGGTGAGCAGTTCTTC

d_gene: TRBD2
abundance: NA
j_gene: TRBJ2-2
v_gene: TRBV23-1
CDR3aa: CASLTLSGDSPLKKNTGELFF
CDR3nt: TGCGCCAGCTTGACTCTTAGCGGGGATAGCCCCCTAAAAAAGAACACCGGGGAGCTGTTTTTT

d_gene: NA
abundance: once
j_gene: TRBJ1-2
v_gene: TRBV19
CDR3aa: CASSIEKKGDYGYTF
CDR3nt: TGTGCCAGTAGTATAGAGAAGAAAGGGGACTATGGCTACACCTTC

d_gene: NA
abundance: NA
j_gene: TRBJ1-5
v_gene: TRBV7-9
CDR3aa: CASSLSVSLAQHF
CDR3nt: TGTGCCAGCAGCTTATCTGTGAGTCTGGCCCAGCATTTT

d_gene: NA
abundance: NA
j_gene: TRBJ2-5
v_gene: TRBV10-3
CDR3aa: CAISEGGEAETQYF
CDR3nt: TGTGCCATCAGTGAAGGGGGGGAGGCAGAGACCCAGTACTTC

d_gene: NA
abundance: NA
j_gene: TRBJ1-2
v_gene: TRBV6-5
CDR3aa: CASRPGPFLYGYTF
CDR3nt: TGTGCCAGCAGGCCGGGTCCTTTCCTCTATGGCTACACCTTC

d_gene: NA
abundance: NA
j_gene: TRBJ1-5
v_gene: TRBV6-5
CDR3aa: CASTQGYNQPQHF
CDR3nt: TGTGCCAGCACCCAGGGATACAATCAGCCCCAGCATTTT

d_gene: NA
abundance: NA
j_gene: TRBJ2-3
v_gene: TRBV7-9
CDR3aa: CSSSPDRDTLTQYF
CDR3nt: TGTTCCAGCAGCCCTGACCGGGACACACTTACGCAGTATTTT

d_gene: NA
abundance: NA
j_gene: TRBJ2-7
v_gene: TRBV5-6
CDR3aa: CASSLAPGRTEQYF
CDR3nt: TGTGCCAGCAGCTTGGCGCCAGGGCGCACCGAGCAGTACTTC

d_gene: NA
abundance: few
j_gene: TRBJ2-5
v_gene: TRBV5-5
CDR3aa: CASSLGRQETQYF
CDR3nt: TGTGCCAGCAGCTTAGGGAGGCAAGAGACCCAGTACTTC

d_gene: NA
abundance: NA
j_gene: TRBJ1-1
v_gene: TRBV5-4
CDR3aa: CASSSPGHPNTEAFF
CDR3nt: TGTGCCAGCAGCTCTCCGGGACACCCGAACACTGAAGCTTTCTTT

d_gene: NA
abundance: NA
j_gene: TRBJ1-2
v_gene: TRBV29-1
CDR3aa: CSVDSNGYTF
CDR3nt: TGCAGCGTAGACAGTAATGGCTACACCTTC

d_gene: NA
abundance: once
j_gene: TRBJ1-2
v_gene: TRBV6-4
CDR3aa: CATRSNYGYTF
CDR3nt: TGTGCCACCCGTTCTAACTATGGCTACACCTTC

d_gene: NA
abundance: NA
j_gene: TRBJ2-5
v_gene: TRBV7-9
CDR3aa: CASRPIYYDRDQETQYF
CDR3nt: TGTGCCAGCAGACCAATCTACTATGATCGGGACCAAGAGACCCAGTACTTC

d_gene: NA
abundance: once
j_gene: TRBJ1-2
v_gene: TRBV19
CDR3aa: CASRGLNYGYTF
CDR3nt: TGTGCCAGTAGGGGACTCAACTATGGCTACACCTTC

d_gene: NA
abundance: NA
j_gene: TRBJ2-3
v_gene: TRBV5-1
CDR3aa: CASSYTGTGTDTQYF
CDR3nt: TGCGCCAGCAGCTACACGGGAACGGGCACAGATACGCAGTATTTT

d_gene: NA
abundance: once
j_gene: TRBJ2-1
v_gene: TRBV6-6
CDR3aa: CASSYSRGNEQFF
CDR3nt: TGTGCCAGCAGTTACTCTCGGGGGAATGAGCAGTTCTTC

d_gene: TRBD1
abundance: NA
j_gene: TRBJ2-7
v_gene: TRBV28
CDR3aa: CASGRGRSSYEQYF
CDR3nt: TGTGCCAGCGGAAGGGGGCGCAGCTCCTACGAGCAGTACTTC

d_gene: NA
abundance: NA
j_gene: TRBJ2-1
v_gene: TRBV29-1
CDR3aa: CSVADNEQFF
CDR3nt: TGCAGCGTTGCGGACAATGAGCAGTTCTTC

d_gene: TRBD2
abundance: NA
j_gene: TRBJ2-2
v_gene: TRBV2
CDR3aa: CASLPLTSGTGELFF
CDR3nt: TGTGCCAGCCTACCTCTGACTAGCGGCACCGGGGAGCTGTTTTTT

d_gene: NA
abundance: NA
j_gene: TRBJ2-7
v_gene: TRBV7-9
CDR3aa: CSSSETIYEQYF
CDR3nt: TGTTCCAGCTCCGAGACAATCTACGAGCAGTACTTC

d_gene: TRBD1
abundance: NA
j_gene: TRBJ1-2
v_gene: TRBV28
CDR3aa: CASSLSGQGTYGYTF
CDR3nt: TGTGCCAGCAGTTTATCGGGACAGGGAACCTATGGCTACACCTTC